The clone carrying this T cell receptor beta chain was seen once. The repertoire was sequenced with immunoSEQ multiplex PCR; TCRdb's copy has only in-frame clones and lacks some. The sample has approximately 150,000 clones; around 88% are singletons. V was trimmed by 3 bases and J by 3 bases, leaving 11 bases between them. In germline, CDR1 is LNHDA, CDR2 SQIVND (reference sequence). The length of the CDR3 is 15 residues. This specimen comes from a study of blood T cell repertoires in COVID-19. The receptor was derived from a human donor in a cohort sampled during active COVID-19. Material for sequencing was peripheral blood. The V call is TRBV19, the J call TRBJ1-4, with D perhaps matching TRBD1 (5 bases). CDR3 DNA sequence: TGTGCCAGTAGTATTGCAAAAGGGGCTAATGAAAAACTGTTTTTT. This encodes CASSIAKGANEKLFF.